The clone carrying this T cell receptor (beta chain) has just a few counts. Its antigen is still unknown. The source of the sample is a study of CD8 T cells in ankylosing spondylitis. In making TCR beta libraries, quantitative 5'-RACE with molecular barcodes was used. TCRdb called the 5' RACE reads again in MiXCR, with one record for every CDR3 protein. The sample contains about 500,000 distinct CDR3 sequences, approximately 11% of which appear only once. Study-wide points: Certain motif variants had earlier been reported in reactive arthritis synovial fluid and blood. Clones linked to the disease showed a CD8+ phenotype. They occurred at relatively low frequencies in peripheral blood. As reported, disease-linked clones showed significant enrichment in matched ankylosing spondylitis synovial fluid. Apparently characteristic of ankylosing spondylitis blood was a TCR beta motif (about 8 highly homologous variants).

This CDR3 region has 18 residues. The germline CDR1 and CDR2 sequences are DFQATT and SNEGSKA (reference sequence). Trimming cost V 0 bases and J 0 bases; bases outside gene matches: 9. The sequencing input was blood, either unsorted or a sorted T cell fraction (not recorded which). The TCR sequence derives from a male donor with ankylosing spondylitis. This sequence joins TRBV20-1 and TRBJ2-1; 9 positions agree with TRBD2. CDR3 nucleotides: TGCAGTGCTAGAGATCTGAGGGTTAGCGGGAGCTCCTACAATGAGCAGTTCTTC. Translating gives CSARDLRVSGSSYNEQFF.